This T cell receptor beta chain was sequenced for a study of CD8+ T cells in alopecia areata (dated by TCRdb to 2016 to 2019). Context from the whole study: The treated patients took part in an open-label pilot trial in which moderate-to-severe alopecia areata was treated with oral tofacitinib at 5 to 10 mg twice daily. Tofacitinib was given for 6 to 18 months, followed by 6 months of follow-up off drug to assess delayed response and recurrence. The SALT score, which quantifies the percentage of affected scalp surface area, was used to measure disease severity in treated patients. High-throughput TCRbeta sequencing was used to examine T cell clonal expansion in alopecia areata in both the C3H/HeJ mouse model and human patients. Scalp tissue and sorted CD4+ and CD8+ peripheral blood T cells from patchy and totalis/universalis alopecia areata patients and from healthy controls were covered by human TCRbeta sequencing. Biopsies were taken from tofacitinib-treated patients at baseline and again at 4 and 24 weeks into treatment, and several of those patients also had a later scalp biopsy. Clonality in the scalp was compared among normal scalp (n=4), patchy alopecia areata scalp (n=8), and alopecia totalis/universalis scalp (n=8). RNA was extracted with the PAXgene miRNA kit for fixed scalp, the miRNeasy kit for PBMCs, and the RNeasy kit for mouse skin. immunoSEQ multiplex PCR using 35 Vbeta forward primers and 13 Jbeta reverse primers was used to amplify TCRbeta CDR3 regions.

The sample's treatment or condition label, in plain terms: oral pan-JAK inhibitor, 5-10 mg twice daily. From alopecia areata patients, peripheral blood was collected along with lesional scalp punch biopsies. PBMCs were isolated by density centrifugation and stained for CD3, CD4 and CD8, after which CD4+ and CD8+ T cells were sorted on a FACSAria. The library came from the immunoSEQ multiplex PCR assay. For TCR sequencing, RNA was extracted from every sample and reverse transcribed into cDNA to serve as template. First-strand cDNA was synthesized with SuperScript III using a 2:1 mix of oligo-dT and random hexamers. Amplification bias was assessed with a synthetic immune receptor repertoire, and residual bias was removed computationally. The authors' pipeline ran thus. Raw reads were preprocessed to remove errors, and CDR3 was defined by IMGT conventions from the conserved cysteine to phenylalanine. Clonality was computed as 1 minus the Shannon entropy, with the entropy normalized by log2 of the number of productive unique TCRs. CD4 or CD8 identity of scalp clones was inferred by cross-referencing scalp TCRbeta sequences with sorted blood CD4 and CD8 repertoires. Not all clones reach the TCRdb copy of this immuneACCESS table, which keeps in-frame sequences only. Checked studies attribute under half of the gap to unresolved V genes and leave the rest unexplained. Clone size and the V and J calls come from that table; the DNA yielded D and trimming. Across this sample there are fewer than 250,000 clones, with about two fifths seen only once. In total, the top ten clones hold roughly 0.45% of the sample.

With respect to this clone: Its specific antigen is unknown. Base quality data are lacking; no much larger clone is found one base away. This sample includes further DNA sequences coding for the same CDR3.

Summary of the overall study and its limitations: Lesional scalp, especially in alopecia totalis/universalis, showed higher clonality and more expanded CD8+ clones than normal scalp, suggesting antigenic drive. Unlike mouse skin, where gammadelta T cells dominate, normal human skin contains resident alphabeta T cells that get sequenced too, which complicates analysis of the scalp TCR repertoire. With tofacitinib, both scalp clonality and the number of expanded CD8+ clones among the top 100 scalp clones went down significantly. Many expanded lesional clones were found to persist in scalp and blood during tofacitinib treatment, and relapse after treatment cessation may be partly explained by this persistence. Because the treated cohort was small and included a single nonresponder, larger studies are needed to assess links between baseline CD8+ expansion and response. TCR sequences shared between patients were less clear than in mice, possibly partly because of HLA diversity in the patient population.

The receptor was isolated from a human donor with alopecia areata. Specimen: CD4+ T cells sorted from blood, collected between weeks 30 and 35, from a patient treated with tofacitinib.

The DNA sequence reads TGTGCCTGGAGTGAGTCTTACGAGCAGTACTTC. Its protein reads: CAWSESYEQYF. The sequence joins TRBV30 to TRBJ2-7; the D gene assignment is ambiguous. V sheds 1 base and J sheds 4 bases, leaving 5 bases between their ends. Including the terminal cysteine and phenylalanine, the CDR3 comprises 11 residues. Kept here is only the CDR3 DNA, which spans 33 bases and is read in frame from base 1. CDR1 and CDR2 (GTSNPN, SVGIG) derive from the germline V gene (reference sequence).